The clone carrying this T cell receptor beta chain has a handful of counts. TCRdb's copy holds only in-frame clones and misses some; the assay was immunoSEQ multiplex PCR. The table shows almost 750,000 clones, with just under 75% occurring only once. The entry originates in a study of shared clonotypes between healthy human individuals. Germline assignment: CDR1 SGHRS and CDR2 YFSETQ. After removal of 2 bases from V and 3 bases from J, the junction contained 2 bases not matched to a gene. The CDR3 totals 15 residues. The sample comprised memory CD4+ T cells sorted from blood. Specified subset: CD45RA-negative fraction. V is TRBV5-1 and J is TRBJ2-2; 9 bases are shared with TRBD1. The sequence came from a woman aged 30 to 39 in good health. CDR3 residues: CASSFWDRDTGELFF. The CDR3 bases are TGCGCCAGCAGCTTTTGGGACAGGGACACCGGGGAGCTGTTTTTT.